This paragraph reports one T cell receptor (beta chain). Antigen specificity is unknown. The sample comes from a study of T-cell reconstitution after alpha-beta-depleted transplantation in children. Preparation of the TCRbeta library was carried out with unique molecular identifiers. TCRdb re-derived calls from the PCR reads in MiXCR, one entry per CDR3 protein. The sample contains around 580,000 distinct CDR3 sequences, about a quarter of which appear only once. General observations from the study: Most T-cell counts and diversity one year after the transplant came from T cells that were newly produced. Expanded clones from the graft, numbering several hundred, reportedly supplied alpha-beta T cells about two months after transplant.

The CDR3 has 16 residues. Germline-derived CDR1 and CDR2 are DFQATT and SNEGSKA (reference sequence). V trimming: 1 base; J trimming: 3 bases; junction bases outside the gene matches: 6. This rearrangement joins TRBV20-1 to TRBJ2-7, with TRBD2 identical over 13 bases. Here the sequenced sample was PBMCs, taken before TCRalphabeta/CD19-depleted stem cell transplant. This TCR was recovered from a boy under two years old with Wiskott-Aldrich syndrome, due to receive a stem cell transplant. The chain's CDR3 is CSARGTSGSKIYEQYF. The CDR3 coding sequence is TGCAGTGCTAGAGGGACTAGCGGGAGTAAGATCTACGAGCAGTACTTC.